The 12 T cell receptor beta chains below come from one sample, sequenced in a study of shared clonotypes between healthy human individuals. Generated by immunoSEQ multiplex PCR, the TCRdb table keeps only in-frame clones and is missing some. The sample includes over a million clones, 97% to 99% of them seen just once. Sequenced input: naive CD4+ T cells sorted from blood. Subset meaning: CD45RA+ positively selected. These receptors were taken from a man aged 30 to 39 in good health.

This chain uses TRBV5-5 with TRBJ1-2, with 10 bases identical to TRBD1. Per the germline V gene, CDR1 is SGHKS and CDR2 is YYEKEE (reference sequence). The trim removed 4 bases at V and 2 bases at J, leaving 5 bases unmatched. CDR3 size: 15 residues. The CDR3 DNA sequence: TGTGCCAGCAGCCCCTGGACAGGGGGAAACTATGGCTACACCTTC. Amino acid sequence: CASSPWTGGNYGYTF.

The chain is built from TRBV7-2 and TRBJ2-1, with 11 bases lining up with TRBD2. CDR3 size: 18 residues. With V trimmed by 5 bases and J by 8 bases, 17 bases remained unmatched. Germline V gene sequence: CDR1 SGHTA, CDR2 FQGNSA. The CDR3 coding sequence is TGTGCCAGCAGCCTCTCTAAATCCGCTAGCGGGAGGTTCCATGAGCAGTTCTTC. It is translated as CASSLSKSASGRFHEQFF. Full variable domain (missing parts from reference TRBV7-2 and TRBJ2-1): GAGVSQSPSNKVTEKGKDVELRCDPISGHTALYWYRQSLGQGLEFLIYFQGNSAPDKSGLPSDRFSAERTGGSVSTLTIQRTQQEDSAVYLCASSLSKSASGRFHEQFFGPGTRLTVL.

The gene calls are TRBV9 and TRBJ1-1; 8 positions match TRBD1. The CDR3 has 11 amino acids. Germline trimming cut 3 bases from V and 8 bases from J; bases unmatched to any gene: 0. The germline V gene has CDR1 SGDLS and CDR2 YYNGEE. CDR3 DNA: TGTGCCAGCAGCGGACAGGGGGAAGCTTTCTTT. Its translation is CASSGQGEAFF.

V gene TRBV2 combines with J gene TRBJ2-7; 7 bases align to TRBD2. CDR3 size: 13 residues. CDR1 SNHLY and CDR2 FYNNEI come from the germline V gene. With V trimmed by 4 bases and J by 1 base, 1 base remained unmatched. The DNA for the CDR3 is TGTGCCAGCAGTGTCGGGAGGTCCTACGAGCAGTACTTC. This codes for CASSVGRSYEQYF.

The chain has TRBV6-5 and TRBJ2-1, with 9 bases that match TRBD2. The CDR3 spans 13 residues. Germline loops: CDR1 MNHEY, CDR2 SVGAGI. V shed 10 bases and J 7 bases; nucleotides not matched to a gene: 8. CDR3 DNA: TGTGCCACCATCGGACTAGCGTTAAATGAGCAGTTCTTC. It encodes CATIGLALNEQFF.

This chain links TRBV2 with TRBJ2-3; 13 nucleotides match TRBD2. The CDR3 loop spans 14 amino acids. Germline V CDR1 and CDR2: SNHLY, FYNNEI. The V segment lost 5 bases and the J segment 4 bases; nucleotides outside the gene matches: 0. CDR3 sequence (DNA): TGTGCCAGCAGTACTAGCGGGGGGGCAGATACGCAGTATTTT. Amino acids: CASSTSGGADTQYF.

J is TRBJ2-7 and V is TRBV19; D is undetermined. Trimming shortened V by 6 bases and J by 0 bases, and 9 bases separated the two germline ends. CDR1 and CDR2 (germline): LNHDA, SQIVND (reference sequence). This CDR3 contains 13 residues. CDR3 DNA: TGTGCCAGTAGAAACAGTGGCTCCTACGAGCAGTACTTC. This codes for CASRNSGSYEQYF.

This sequence joins TRBV7-2 and TRBJ2-5; D remains ambiguous. Trimming took 5 bases from V and 5 from J, leaving 18 bases between them. CDR3 length: 15 amino acids. Germline loops: CDR1 SGHTA, CDR2 FQGNSA. The CDR3 loop reads CASSLSRIRYETQYF. CDR3 in DNA: TGTGCCAGCAGCCTATCCAGGATTCGATACGAGACCCAGTACTTC.

V is TRBV19 and J is TRBJ2-7; 7 bases agree with TRBD2. The CDR3 is 15 residues long. Germline V gene sequence: CDR1 LNHDA, CDR2 SQIVND (reference sequence). The V segment lost 8 bases and the J segment 2 bases; nucleotides outside the gene matches: 12. The chain's CDR3 is CASRPRTSWAYEQYF. The CDR3, as DNA: TGTGCCAGTCGCCCGCGGACTAGTTGGGCCTACGAGCAGTACTTC.

A word on this clone: Different DNA sequences within this sample yield the same CDR3. V usage is TRBV7-9 and J usage is TRBJ2-7, with TRBD2 matching 9 bases. Losses at the gene ends were 5 bases for V and 2 bases for J; bases not matched to a gene: 1. The germline CDR1 and CDR2 sequences are SEHNR and FQNEAQ (reference sequence). CDR3 length equals 13 residues. The DNA of the CDR3 is TGTGCCAGCAGCCCTAGCGGGGCCTACGAGCAGTACTTC. It is translated as CASSPSGAYEQYF.

The J gene is TRBJ1-4, the V gene TRBV4-1, with D perhaps TRBD1 (5 bases). CDR3 length: 15 amino acids. Trimming stripped 5 bases from V and 0 bases from J, with 10 bases between. Germline CDR1 MGHRA, CDR2 YSYEKL. Written as DNA, the CDR3 is TGCGCCAGCAGCTTCCGGGGGGCAACTAATGAAAAACTGTTTTTT. It encodes CASSFRGATNEKLFF.

V and J are TRBV28 and TRBJ2-1, with 7 nucleotides matching TRBD1. The germline V gene has CDR1 MDHEN and CDR2 SYDVKM. The CDR3 has 13 amino acids. V lost 3 bases and J lost 8; bases outside the gene matches: 4. CDR3 amino acids: CASSFYRGDEQFF. CDR3 bases: TGTGCCAGCAGTTTCTACAGGGGCGATGAGCAGTTCTTC.